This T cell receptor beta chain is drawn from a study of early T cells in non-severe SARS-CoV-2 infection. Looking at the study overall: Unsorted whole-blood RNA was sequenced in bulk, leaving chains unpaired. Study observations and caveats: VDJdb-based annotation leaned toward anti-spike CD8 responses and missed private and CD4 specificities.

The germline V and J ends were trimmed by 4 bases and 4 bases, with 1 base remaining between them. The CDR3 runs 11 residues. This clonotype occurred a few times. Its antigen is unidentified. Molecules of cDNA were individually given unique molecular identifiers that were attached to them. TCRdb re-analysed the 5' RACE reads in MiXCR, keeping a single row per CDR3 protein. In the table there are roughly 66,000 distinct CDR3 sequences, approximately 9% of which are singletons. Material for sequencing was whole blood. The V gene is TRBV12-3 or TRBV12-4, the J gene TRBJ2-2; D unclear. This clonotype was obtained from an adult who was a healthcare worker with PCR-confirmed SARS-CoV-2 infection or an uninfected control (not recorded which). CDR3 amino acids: CASSSTGELFF. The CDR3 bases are TGTGCCAGCAGTTCCACCGGGGAGCTGTTTTTT.